This T cell receptor (beta chain) was identified during a study of T cells in localized non-small cell lung cancer. The study, taken as a whole, reports: Sequencing covered just one tumor region, so heterogeneity cannot be ruled out. Greater T cell density in blood accompanied longer overall survival. It was uninvolved adjacent lung that showed the highest T cell clonality, exceeding tumor.

Measured with immunoSEQ multiplex PCR; TCRdb has only the in-frame clones, and not every one. The table lists 30,000 or so clones, roughly nine tenths of them singletons. This clone was recorded only once. The target antigen is unknown. Trimming removed 4 bases at V and 5 bases at J, with 13 bases between. Germline CDR1 is SGDLS and CDR2 is YYNGEE. This CDR3 comprises 14 residues. This rearrangement joins TRBV9 to TRBJ2-1, with a possible D match to TRBD1 (5 bases). This receptor was identified in a woman aged 40 to 75 with stage I lung adenocarcinoma. The starting material was peripheral blood, obtained before any cancer treatment. The CDR3 DNA reads as TGTGCCAGCAGCTCCTCCTACAGGAACAATGAGCAGTTCTTC. Residues: CASSSSYRNNEQFF. The complete variable domain, with remaining parts taken from reference TRBV9 and TRBJ2-1, reads DSGVTQTPKHLITATGQRVTLRCSPRSGDLSVYWYQQSLDQGLQFLIQYYNGEERAKGNILERFSAQQFPDLHSELNLSSLELGDSALYFCASSSSYRNNEQFFGPGTRLTVL.